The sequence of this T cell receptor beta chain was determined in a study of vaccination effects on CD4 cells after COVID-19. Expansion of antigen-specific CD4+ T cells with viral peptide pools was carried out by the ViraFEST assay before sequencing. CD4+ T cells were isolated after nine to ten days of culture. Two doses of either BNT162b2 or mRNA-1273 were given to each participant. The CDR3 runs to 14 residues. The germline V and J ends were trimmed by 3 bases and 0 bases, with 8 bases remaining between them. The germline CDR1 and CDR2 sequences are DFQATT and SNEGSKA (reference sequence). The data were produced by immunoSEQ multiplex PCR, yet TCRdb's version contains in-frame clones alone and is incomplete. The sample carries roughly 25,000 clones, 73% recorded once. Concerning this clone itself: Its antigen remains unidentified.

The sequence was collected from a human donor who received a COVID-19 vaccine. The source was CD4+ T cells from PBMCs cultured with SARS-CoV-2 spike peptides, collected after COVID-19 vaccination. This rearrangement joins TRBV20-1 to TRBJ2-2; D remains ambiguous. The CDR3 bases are TGCAGTGCTAGTCGAGGACCGAACACCGGGGAGCTGTTTTTT. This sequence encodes CSASRGPNTGELFF.